Following are 19 T cell receptor beta chains from one sample sequenced in a study of T cells in Graves' hyperthyroidism and ophthalmopathy. The source material, RNA transcripts, was used to amplify TCR beta CDR3 regions. TCR CDR3 underwent first-round RT-PCR with the HTBI primer set. MiXCR was run by TCRdb on the multiplex PCR reads, yielding one entry per CDR3 protein. The table lists a few hundred thousand distinct CDR3 sequences, 15% of them singletons. The sequenced sample was blood. These receptors were taken from a woman between 25 and 40 years old with Graves' hyperthyroidism.

J is TRBJ2-7 and V is TRBV5-6; D call uncertain. Trimming took 4 bases from V and 3 from J, leaving 14 bases between them. Germline-derived CDR1 and CDR2 are SGHDT and YYEEEE. This CDR3 contains 14 residues. The CDR3 coding sequence is TGTGCCAGCAGCGAGCTTCAACCCCTCTACGAGCAGTACTTC. This gives the protein CASSELQPLYEQYF.

This chain uses TRBV20-1 with TRBJ2-2; TRBD1 aligns across 8 bases. V trimming: 1 base; J trimming: 7 bases; junction bases outside the gene matches: 17. This CDR3 comprises 18 residues. Germline values: CDR1 DFQATT, CDR2 SNEGSKA (reference sequence). CDR3 nucleotide sequence: TGCAGTGCTAGAGTCCCAACCGGGACAGGTGTGGCCTACGGGGAGCTGTTTTTT. This sequence encodes CSARVPTGTGVAYGELFF.

This clonotype was found many times. This CDR3 is CASSLLASPSYEQYF. The DNA for the CDR3 is TGTGCCAGCAGTTTACTTGCTAGCCCATCCTACGAGCAGTACTTC. The V gene is TRBV27, the J gene TRBJ2-7, with D possibly being TRBD2 (5 bases). V was clipped by 2 bases and J by 1 base, with 12 bases between them. Germline CDR1 and CDR2: MNHEY and SMNVEV (reference sequence). This CDR3 contains 15 residues.

This clonotype was seen ten or more times. The gene calls are TRBV15 and TRBJ1-1; the D gene is possibly TRBD1 (5 bases). The V gene's germline CDR1 is LNHNV and CDR2 YYDKDF (reference sequence). V lost 2 bases, J lost 2 bases, and 6 bases lay in between. The CDR3 sequence is 13 residues long. CDR3 amino acids: CATSRQGNTEAFF. DNA of the CDR3: TGTGCCACCAGCAGACAGGGCAACACTGAAGCTTTCTTT.

The V gene is TRBV19, the J gene TRBJ2-6; D is undetermined. This CDR3 has 15 residues. The germline V and J ends were trimmed by 7 bases and 0 bases, with 10 bases remaining between them. Germline lookup yields CDR1 LNHDA and CDR2 SQIVND (reference sequence). This CDR3 is CASTKTHSGANVLTF. CDR3 bases: TGTGCCAGTACCAAGACTCACTCTGGGGCCAACGTCCTGACTTTC.

This clonotype was seen repeatedly, ten times or more. This chain links TRBV6-2 or TRBV6-3 with TRBJ1-5; D is possibly TRBD1 (5 bases). CDR1 and CDR2 from the germline V gene are MNHEY and SVGEGT. This CDR3 spans 14 amino acids. Trimming cost V 7 bases and J 6 bases, with 16 bases left between them. This chain's CDR3 is CASTQGGRGQPQHF. CDR3 nucleotides: TGTGCCAGCACCCAGGGAGGGCGGGGTCAGCCCCAGCATTTT.

This clonotype was seen repeatedly, ten times or more. The chain carries TRBV5-1 and TRBJ2-1; D not resolved. The germline V gene encodes CDR1 SGHRS and CDR2 YFSETQ. The V and J ends lost 5 bases and 4 bases respectively, with 4 bases between them. This CDR3 has 11 residues. The DNA for the CDR3 is TGCGCCAGCAGAGGTTACAATGAGCAGTTCTTC. Residues: CASRGYNEQFF.

The chain couples TRBV28 to TRBJ1-4, with D possibly matching TRBD1 (5 bases). Germline V lookup: CDR1 MDHEN, CDR2 SYDVKM. The CDR3 has 14 residues. V was pared by 6 bases and J by 5 bases, with 13 bases between. CDR3 bases: TGTGCCAGCAGGGGGGGGACTGTAAATGAAAAACTGTTTTTT. Encoded protein: CASRGGTVNEKLFF. The entire variable domain, with the rest obtained from reference TRBV28 and TRBJ1-4, is as follows: DVKVTQSSRYLVKRTGEKVFLECVQDMDHENMFWYRQDPGLGLRLIYFSYDVKMKEKGDIPEGYSVSREKKERFSLILESASTNQTSMYLCASRGGTVNEKLFFGSGTQLSVL.

This clonotype was detected many times. The rearrangement joins TRBV6-1 to TRBJ2-1; TRBD2 matches at 12 bases. This CDR3 comprises 19 residues. CDR1 MNHNS and CDR2 SASEGT come from the germline V gene. V lost 1 base, J lost 0 bases, and 7 bases stayed unmatched. The CDR3 sequence: CASSEDFGLAGSSYNEQFF. The CDR3 DNA follows: TGTGCCAGCAGTGAAGACTTCGGACTAGCGGGGAGCTCCTACAATGAGCAGTTCTTC.

This clonotype was seen ten or more times. The V gene is TRBV28, the J gene TRBJ2-3, with 7 bases that match TRBD1. This CDR3 is 14 amino acids long. J gave up 2 bases and V 4 bases, and 3 bases lay outside the gene matches. CDR1 and CDR2 from the germline V gene are MDHEN and SYDVKM. The CDR3 loop is CASSSTGTTDTQYF. The CDR3 DNA reads TGTGCCAGCAGTTCGACAGGGACCACAGATACGCAGTATTTT.

This clonotype was seen many times. V gene TRBV5-6 combines with J gene TRBJ2-5, with 9 bases matching TRBD1. There are 15 residues in the CDR3. CDR1 SGHDT and CDR2 YYEEEE come from the germline V gene. V shed 1 base and J 5 bases; nucleotides not matched to a gene: 6. The chain's CDR3 is CASSLPGQGGETQYF. The CDR3 DNA reads as TGTGCCAGCAGCTTGCCGGGACAGGGTGGGGAGACCCAGTACTTC.

This clonotype was observed at least ten times. This chain uses TRBV3-1 with TRBJ2-2; TRBD2 agrees at 8 bases. CDR1 and CDR2 from the germline V gene are LGHDT and YNNKEL (reference sequence). The ends lost 3 bases at V and 6 bases at J; junction bases unmatched: 12. The CDR3 totals 17 residues. The CDR3 loop is CASSQYGLAAGAGELFF. In DNA form, the CDR3 reads TGTGCCAGCAGCCAGTACGGACTAGCTGCGGGTGCCGGGGAGCTGTTTTTT. Full variable domain (rest looked up from reference TRBV3-1 and TRBJ2-2): DTAVSQTPKYLVTQMGNDKSIKCEQNLGHDTMYWYKQDSKKFLKIMFSYNNKELIINETVPNRFSPKSPDKAHLNLHINSLELGDSAVYFCASSQYGLAAGAGELFFGEGSRLTVL.

At least ten counts were recorded for this clonotype. The chain uses TRBV29-1 and TRBJ2-7; 7 bases agree with TRBD1. CDR1 and CDR2 (germline): SQVTM, ANQGSEA. This CDR3 contains 12 residues. V dropped 5 bases and J dropped 2; count of bases not matched to a gene: 3. As DNA, the CDR3 is TGCAGCGTTTCTCAGGGGGCCTACGAGCAGTACTTC. Its translation: CSVSQGAYEQYF.

Many counts were recorded for this clonotype. The chain links TRBV7-6 to TRBJ2-7; D gene unclear. Germline assignment: CDR1 SGHVS and CDR2 FNYEAQ. The CDR3 has 17 residues. The V and J ends lost 2 bases and 4 bases respectively, with 21 bases between them. This CDR3 reads CASSLSSFPQPPYEQYF. DNA for the CDR3: TGTGCCAGCAGCTTAAGTTCTTTCCCCCAACCACCATACGAGCAGTACTTC.

Concerning this clonotype: With a much larger clone just one base away, this may be a read error. The chain links TRBV9 to TRBJ2-7; D is perhaps TRBD2 (5 bases). CDR3 length: 13 residues. The V and J ends lost 5 bases and 6 bases respectively, with 15 bases between them. The V gene's germline CDR1 is SGDLS and CDR2 YYNGEE. The chain's CDR3 is CASSTPGLREQYF. The DNA for the CDR3 is TGTGCCAGCAGTACCCCGGGGTTGCGCGAGCAGTACTTC.

The DNA for the CDR3 is TGTGCCAGCACCCGAGGAAAAGACAGTCGGCGGACCGGGGAGCTGTTTTTT. Encoded protein: CASTRGKDSRRTGELFF. V and J are TRBV2 and TRBJ2-2, with TRBD1 as a possible D gene (5 bases). The CDR3 extends over 17 amino acids. The V gene's germline CDR1 is SNHLY and CDR2 FYNNEI. V lost 7 bases and J lost 5, with 23 bases in between.

There are many counts of this clonotype. The chain carries TRBV5-1 and TRBJ1-1; D gene unclear. V gave up 0 bases and J gave up 4 bases, with 13 bases separating them. The CDR3 loop spans 15 amino acids. Germline CDR1 and CDR2: SGHRS and YFSETQ. This CDR3 reads CASSLVPGYVTEAFF. The CDR3 bases are TGCGCCAGCAGCTTGGTGCCTGGATATGTCACTGAAGCTTTCTTT.

This clonotype appeared a few times. The chain has TRBV28 and TRBJ2-7, with TRBD1 identical over 10 bases. V trimming: 5 bases; J trimming: 3 bases; junction bases outside the gene matches: 4. The CDR3 contains 14 residues. Germline V lookup: CDR1 MDHEN, CDR2 SYDVKM. The chain's CDR3 is CASSTGTGVYEQYF. CDR3 bases: TGTGCCAGCAGTACCGGGACAGGGGTCTACGAGCAGTACTTC.

This clonotype was recorded many times. V usage is TRBV2 and J usage is TRBJ1-4, with TRBD1 as a possible D gene (5 bases). The CDR3 runs to 14 residues. Per germline, CDR1 SNHLY and CDR2 FYNNEI. V was cut by 4 bases and J by 7 bases, with 13 bases left in between. The CDR3 spells CASSVRVSGEKLFF. The CDR3 nucleotides are TGTGCCAGCAGTGTCAGGGTCTCTGGTGAAAAACTGTTTTTT.